This T cell receptor beta chain was sequenced during a study of cytomegalovirus exposure and HLA in healthy donors. Per the germline V gene, CDR1 is PRHDT and CDR2 is FYEKMQ (reference sequence). The CDR3 has 18 residues. V was pared by 5 bases and J by 3 bases, with 26 bases between. It was with 60 Vbeta and 13 Jbeta primers that the PCR ran. The data were produced by immunoSEQ multiplex PCR, yet TCRdb's version contains in-frame clones alone and is incomplete. Of under 150,000 clones in the sample, approximately 80% are singletons; the top ten hold roughly 6.2%. The rearrangement uses TRBV13 and TRBJ2-7; tentatively, D is TRBD2 (6 bases). This TCR came from a woman between 40 and 55 years old in good health and CMV-seropositive. Source material: PBMCs. Written as DNA, the CDR3 is TGTGCCAGCAGCGCCCCGATTTCTGGGATTAGCGGACTCTACGAGCAGTACTTC. As protein: CASSAPISGISGLYEQYF.